The rows below give T cell receptor beta chains drawn from one sample of a study of CD8 T cells in Susac syndrome. In TCRdb, the immunoSEQ multiplex PCR reads were re-called with MiXCR into one record per CDR3 protein. The table includes 150,000 to 200,000 distinct CDR3 sequences, approximately 95% detected once. Sequencing was done on a sample of CD8+ T cells from PBMCs. These receptors all come from a human donor with multiple sclerosis. Each CDR3 is given without its conserved first and last residue.

V gene	CDR3 protein
TRBV12-3/TRBV12-4	ASRNPGHLNTEAF
TRBV7-9	ASSLSTDEQY
TRBV9	ASTDANYGYT
TRBV6-6	ASSYNPDYEQY
TRBV20-1	SAGLAGGWETQY
TRBV27	ASWPLSADNQPQH
TRBV5-1	ASSRTSGRVDEQF
TRBV30	AWSVSGATDTQY
TRBV7-9	ASSLGQGALYEQY
TRBV28	ASETGGYEQY
TRBV5-1	ASREGQGTYNEQF
TRBV14	ASSQEGGAGDYNEQF
TRBV15	ATSPWQGRYNEQF
TRBV28	ASSFWQGQAYEQY
TRBV12-3/TRBV12-4	ASRTGRTEAF